This passage covers 9 T cell receptor beta chains from one sample sequenced in a study of cytomegalovirus exposure and HLA in healthy donors. The PCR made use of 60 Vbeta and 13 Jbeta primers. The method was immunoSEQ multiplex PCR; TCRdb's version includes in-frame clones alone and lacks a portion of them. The sample has under 200,000 clones; roughly 73% are singletons. Sequenced sample: PBMCs. These receptors all come from a male donor in good health and CMV-seronegative.

This sequence joins TRBV7-9 and TRBJ2-7; the match to TRBD2 covers 9 bases. This CDR3 has 16 amino acids. The germline V gene encodes CDR1 SEHNR and CDR2 FQNEAQ (reference sequence). V trimming: 5 bases; J trimming: 3 bases; junction bases outside the gene matches: 11. The CDR3, as DNA: TGTGCCAGCAGCGGGGGCCTGGGGACTAGCAGCTACGAGCAGTACTTC. Encoded protein: CASSGGLGTSSYEQYF.

The V gene is TRBV5-1, the J gene TRBJ1-6; D may be TRBD1 (5 bases). This CDR3 has 14 residues. Germline V gene lookup returns CDR1 SGHRS and CDR2 YFSETQ. Trimming cost V 0 bases and J 7 bases, with 8 bases left between them. DNA of the CDR3: TGCGCCAGCAGCTTGGAGACAGCCAATTCACCCCTCCACTTT. This gives the protein CASSLETANSPLHF.

The gene calls are TRBV19 and TRBJ2-7; TRBD1 matches 7 bases. The CDR3 spans 13 residues. J lost 2 bases, V lost 9 bases, and 7 bases had no gene match. Germline V gene data show CDR1 as LNHDA and CDR2 as SQIVND (reference sequence). Written as DNA, the CDR3 is TGTGCCAGCCAGAACAGGGGAGCCTACGAGCAGTACTTC. Translation: CASQNRGAYEQYF. The whole variable domain, remainder taken from reference TRBV19 and TRBJ2-7, is DGGITQSPKYLFRKEGQNVTLSCEQNLNHDAMYWYRQDPGQGLRLIYYSQIVNDFQKGDIAEGYSVSREKKESFPLTVTSAQKNPTAFYLCASQNRGAYEQYFGPGTRLTVT.

V and J are TRBV15 and TRBJ1-5; 8 positions match TRBD1. V gave up 1 base and J gave up 7 bases; unmatched junction bases: 6. Germline-derived CDR1 and CDR2 are LNHNV and YYDKDF (reference sequence). The CDR3 has 15 amino acids. CDR3 in DNA: TGTGCCACCAGCAGAGCGGGGACAGGTGCCCAGCCCCAGCATTTT. Protein: CATSRAGTGAQPQHF.

The chain is built from TRBV6-6 and TRBJ2-2; 9 bases line up with TRBD1. J lost 0 bases, V lost 5 bases, and 4 bases had no gene match. Germline V gene sequence: CDR1 MNHNY, CDR2 SVGAGI (reference sequence). The CDR3 is 16 residues long. This chain's CDR3 is CASSGDRASNTGELFF. For the CDR3, the DNA is TGTGCCAGCAGTGGGGACAGGGCCTCGAACACCGGGGAGCTGTTTTTT.

The CDR3 region has the DNA TGCGCCAGCAGCCCGTTAGCCCTGACAGGGGGCAATGAAAAACTGTTTTTT. Residues: CASSPLALTGGNEKLFF. The V gene is TRBV5-1, the J gene TRBJ1-4, with 10 bases matching TRBD1. The CDR3 spans 17 residues. Looked up from germline, CDR1 is SGHRS and CDR2 is YFSETQ. With 4 bases clipped from V and 5 bases from J, the junction kept 11 bases outside the gene matches.

The rearrangement links TRBV6-5 to TRBJ2-7; possibly TRBD1 for D (6 bases). The CDR3 contains 13 residues. Trimming removed 5 bases at V and 3 bases at J, with 11 bases between. Germline lookup yields CDR1 MNHEY and CDR2 SVGAGI. As DNA, the CDR3 is TGTGCCAGCAGTAGAGGGGGAAACTACGAGCAGTACTTC. Its translation: CASSRGGNYEQYF.

This chain links TRBV29-1 with TRBJ2-7; TRBD1 might be the D (6 bases). The CDR3 runs 11 residues. The V and J ends lost 4 bases and 2 bases respectively, with 6 bases between them. Per germline, CDR1 SQVTM and CDR2 ANQGSEA. CDR3 residues: CSVGTAYEQYF. Here the CDR3 DNA reads TGCAGCGTTGGGACAGCCTACGAGCAGTACTTC.

The chain couples TRBV4-3 to TRBJ1-5, with D maybe TRBD1 (5 bases). Germline V gene lookup returns CDR1 LGHNA and CDR2 YSLEER. This CDR3 contains 15 residues. The germline V and J ends were trimmed by 4 bases and 7 bases, with 17 bases remaining between them. The CDR3 nucleotides read TGCGCCAGCAGCCGGGGGGACGTGTGGGGACAGCCCCAGCATTTT. Its protein product is CASSRGDVWGQPQHF.